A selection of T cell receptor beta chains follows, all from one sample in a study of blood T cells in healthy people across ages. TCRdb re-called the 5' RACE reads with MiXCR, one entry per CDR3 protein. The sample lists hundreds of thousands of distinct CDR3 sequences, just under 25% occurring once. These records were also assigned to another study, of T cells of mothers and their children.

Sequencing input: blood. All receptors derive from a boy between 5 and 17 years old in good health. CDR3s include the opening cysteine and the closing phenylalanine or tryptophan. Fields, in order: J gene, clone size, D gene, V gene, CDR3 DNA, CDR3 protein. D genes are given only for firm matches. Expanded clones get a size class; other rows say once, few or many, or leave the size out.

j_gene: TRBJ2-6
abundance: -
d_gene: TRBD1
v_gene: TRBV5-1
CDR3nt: TGCGCCAGCAGCCTAACAGGGGTCGGTGGGGCCAACGTCCTGACTTTC
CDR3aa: CASSLTGVGGANVLTF

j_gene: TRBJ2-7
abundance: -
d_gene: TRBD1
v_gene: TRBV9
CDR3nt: TGTGCCAGCAGCAGACCCGGGACAGGGTTTTACGAGCAGTACTTC
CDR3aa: CASSRPGTGFYEQYF

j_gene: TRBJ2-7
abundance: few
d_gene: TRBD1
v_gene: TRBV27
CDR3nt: TGTGCCAGCAGAACATTTACAGGGGGCTACAACGAGCAGTACTTC
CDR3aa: CASRTFTGGYNEQYF

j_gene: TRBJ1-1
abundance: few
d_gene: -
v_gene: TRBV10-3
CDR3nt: TGTGCCATCAGTGAGACCGGGGGGGTTAATGAAGCTTTCTTT
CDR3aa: CAISETGGVNEAFF

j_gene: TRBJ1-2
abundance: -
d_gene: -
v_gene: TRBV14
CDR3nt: TGTGCCAGCAGCCAAGATGACATCTATGGCTACACCTTC
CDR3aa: CASSQDDIYGYTF

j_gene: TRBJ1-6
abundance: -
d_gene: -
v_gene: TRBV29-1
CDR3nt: TGCAGCGTTGGGTTGGACCGGAATTCACCCCTCCACTTT
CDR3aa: CSVGLDRNSPLHF

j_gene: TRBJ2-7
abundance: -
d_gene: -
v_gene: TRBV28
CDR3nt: TGTGCCAGCAGTACCCCCAAGGCAGGGCCACAGTACTTC
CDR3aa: CASSTPKAGPQYF

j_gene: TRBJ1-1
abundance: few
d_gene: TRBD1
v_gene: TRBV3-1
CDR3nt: TGTGCCAGCAGTCAAGGGACAGGGGTTTACACTGAAGCTTTCTTT
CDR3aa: CASSQGTGVYTEAFF

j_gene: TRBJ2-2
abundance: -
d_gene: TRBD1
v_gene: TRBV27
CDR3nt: TGTGCCAGCACCGTAGGGGGACAGGGTACCACCGGGGAGCTGTTTTTT
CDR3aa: CASTVGGQGTTGELFF

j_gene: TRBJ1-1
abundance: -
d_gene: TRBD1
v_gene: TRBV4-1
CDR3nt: TGCGCCAGCAGCCAAGGGCGAACAGGGGACACTGAAGCTTTCTTT
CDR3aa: CASSQGRTGDTEAFF

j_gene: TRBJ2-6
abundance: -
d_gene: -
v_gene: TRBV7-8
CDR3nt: TGTGCCAGCAGCCAATTCGAGGCAGGGATCCGCTCTGGGGCCAACGTCCTGACTTTC
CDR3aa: CASSQFEAGIRSGANVLTF

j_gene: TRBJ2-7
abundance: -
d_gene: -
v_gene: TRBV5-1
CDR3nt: TGCGCCAGCAGCGGATCGACGGGACTGGCCTCCTACGGGCAGTACTTC
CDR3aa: CASSGSTGLASYGQYF

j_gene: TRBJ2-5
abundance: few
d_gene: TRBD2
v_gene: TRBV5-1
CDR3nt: TGCGCCAGCAGCTTGGGGGCTGGAGGCGGGGGAAGCCAAGAGACCCAGTACTTC
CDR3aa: CASSLGAGGGGSQETQYF

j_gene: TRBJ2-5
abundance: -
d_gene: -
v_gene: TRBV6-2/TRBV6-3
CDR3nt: TGTGCCAGCAGTCGTGACGAAGAGCAGTACTTC
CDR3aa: CASSRDEEQYF